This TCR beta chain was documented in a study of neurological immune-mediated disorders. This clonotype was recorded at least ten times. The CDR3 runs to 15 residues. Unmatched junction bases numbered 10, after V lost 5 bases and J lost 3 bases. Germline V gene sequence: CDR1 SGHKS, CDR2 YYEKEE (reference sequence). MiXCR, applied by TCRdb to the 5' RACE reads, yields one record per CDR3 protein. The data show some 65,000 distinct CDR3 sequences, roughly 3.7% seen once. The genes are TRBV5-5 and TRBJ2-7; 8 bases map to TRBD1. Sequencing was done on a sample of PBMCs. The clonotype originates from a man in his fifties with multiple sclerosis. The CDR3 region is CASRRSGQGLYEQYV. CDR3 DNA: TGTGCCAGCAGACGTTCCGGACAGGGACTCTACGAGCAGTACGTC.